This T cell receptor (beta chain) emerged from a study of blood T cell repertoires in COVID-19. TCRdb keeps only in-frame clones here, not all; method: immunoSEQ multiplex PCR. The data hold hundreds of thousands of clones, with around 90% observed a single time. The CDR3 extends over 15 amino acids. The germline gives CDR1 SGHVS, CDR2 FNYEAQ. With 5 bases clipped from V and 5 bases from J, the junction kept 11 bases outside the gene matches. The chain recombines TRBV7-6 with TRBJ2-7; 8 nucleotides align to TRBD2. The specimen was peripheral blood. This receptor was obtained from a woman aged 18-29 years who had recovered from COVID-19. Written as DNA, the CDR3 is TGTGCCAGCAGCCCCGCCCCGGGACTAGGGGACGAGCAGTACTTC. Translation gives CASSPAPGLGDEQYF.